The 24 T cell receptor beta chains below all came from one sample that was sequenced in a study of post-analysis software for immune sequencing data. The study, taken as a whole, reports: Included in a set of a handful of TRBV segments more frequent in patients than controls were TRBV5-6, TRBV5-1 and TRBV20-1.

The antigens these receptors bind are not known. Incorporated into the TCR beta cDNA libraries were unique molecular identifiers, which served to reduce PCR and sequencing biases. Using its own MiXCR run on the PCR reads, TCRdb lists one record per CDR3 protein. The data contain more than 500,000 distinct CDR3 sequences, less than 40% of them seen just once; the ten biggest clones take up 4.5% to 7.5%. Sample: blood. The source is a girl aged 2-17 years with multiple sclerosis.

This clonotype was observed once. This sequence joins TRBV5-4 and TRBJ2-5; 9 positions agree with TRBD1. J lost 1 base, V lost 4 bases, and 5 bases had no gene match. Germline V lookup: CDR1 SGHNT, CDR2 YYREEE (reference sequence). This CDR3 has 15 amino acids. CDR3 residues: CASSDQTGGQETQYF. CDR3 nucleotide sequence: TGTGCCAGCAGCGACCAGACAGGGGGCCAAGAGACCCAGTACTTC.

In this sample, this clonotype turned up a few times. The chain uses TRBV5-1 and TRBJ2-5; D unresolved. This CDR3 is built from 16 residues. Germline CDR1 SGHRS, CDR2 YFSETQ. Trimming cost V 0 bases and J 4 bases, with 16 bases left between them. The CDR3, as DNA: TGCGCCAGCAGCTTGGGACCGGTGGGCCCTCTAGAGACCCAGTACTTC. Its translation is CASSLGPVGPLETQYF.

This clonotype was counted between two and nine times. V gene TRBV20-1 combines with J gene TRBJ1-2, with D unclear. From germline, CDR1 is DFQATT and CDR2 SNEGSKA (reference sequence). The CDR3 sequence is 15 residues long. V was cut by 3 bases and J by 6 bases, with 20 bases left in between. CDR3 region: CSASQPGRLSDGYTF. The CDR3 nucleotides read TGCAGTGCTAGCCAGCCGGGAAGACTTTCCGATGGCTACACCTTC.

This clonotype turned up a few times. V is TRBV7-2 and J is TRBJ2-5; D is uncertain. Between the trimmed V and J ends, which lost 5 bases and 0 bases, there was a span of 4 bases. CDR3 length: 12 amino acids. The germline V gene encodes CDR1 SGHTA and CDR2 FQGNSA. CDR3 DNA sequence: TGTGCCAGCAGCCGGTACCAAGAGACCCAGTACTTC. This codes for CASSRYQETQYF.

V and J are TRBV5-1 and TRBJ2-1; 9 bases fit TRBD2. V was clipped by 1 base and J by 3 bases; unmatched bases: 5. Germline CDR1 SGHRS, CDR2 YFSETQ. This CDR3 comprises 16 residues. CDR3 sequence (DNA): TGCGCCAGCAGCTTGCACGAGCGGGGGGACTACAATGAGCAGTTCTTC. Translating gives CASSLHERGDYNEQFF.

In this sample, this clonotype turned up a few times. CDR3 amino acids: CASSLAAASRNEKLFF. CDR3 DNA: TGCGCCAGCAGCTTGGCCGCGGCCTCTCGAAATGAAAAACTGTTTTTT. The chain carries TRBV5-1 and TRBJ1-4; D remains ambiguous. There are 16 residues in the CDR3. The V gene lost 0 bases and the J gene lost 5 bases, with 14 bases spanning the gap. CDR1 is SGHRS and CDR2 is YFSETQ in the germline V gene.

This clonotype came up many times. The chain joins TRBV12-3 or TRBV12-4 to TRBJ2-6; D gene unclear. The CDR3 loop spans 12 amino acids. The V gene lost 7 bases and the J gene lost 1 base, with 2 bases spanning the gap. CDR3 sequence (DNA): TGTGCCAGCAATTCTGGGGCCAACGTCCTGACTTTC. It yields the protein CASNSGANVLTF.

Concerning this clonotype: One end of the junction does not line up with germline, which may come from a read error. CDR3 bases: TGCGCCAGCAGTGATTCCGGGGGATCCTCCAATGAGCAGTTCTTC. Translating it yields CASSDSGGSSNEQFF. The chain couples TRBV10-2 to TRBJ2-1; the D gene is possibly TRBD2 (6 bases). Germline CDR1 reads WSHSY; CDR2 reads SAAADI. CDR3 size: 15 residues.

The chain links TRBV20-1 to TRBJ2-3, with 9 bases identical to TRBD2. The CDR3 covers 13 residues. CDR1 is DFQATT, CDR2 SNEGSKA, per germline (reference sequence). The CDR3 bases are TGCAGGCTGAGCGGGGGGAGCACAGATACGCAGTATTTT. Translation: CRLSGGSTDTQYF.

The rearrangement uses TRBV27 and TRBJ2-5; D is possibly TRBD2 (5 bases). With the DNA end fitting TRBJ2-1 better, the J assignment may be wrong. The germline V gene has CDR1 MNHEY and CDR2 SMNVEV (reference sequence). There are 12 residues in the CDR3. The CDR3 nucleotides are TGTGCCAGCAGCCCTAGCCAAGAGACCCAGTTCTTC. This sequence encodes CASSPSQETQFF.

There are a few counts of this clonotype. The chain links TRBV6-2 or TRBV6-3 to TRBJ1-1; 8 nucleotides align to TRBD1. The CDR3 length is 14 residues. CDR1 and CDR2 from the germline V gene are MNHEY and SVGEGT. Unmatched junction bases numbered 8, after V lost 5 bases and J lost 6 bases. The CDR3 nucleotides are TGTGCCAGCAGTATGAGACAGGGGTTTTCTGAAGCTTTCTTT. Protein: CASSMRQGFSEAFF.

In regard to this clonotype: One end of the junction varies from germline; a read error may be responsible. The chain links TRBV18 to TRBJ2-3; weak D call: TRBD1 (5 bases). The CDR3 consists of 15 residues. Germline V gene sequence: CDR1 KGHSH, CDR2 LQKENI. The CDR3 protein is CASPPSEGAEDTQYF. CDR3 coding DNA: TGTGCCAGCCCACCATCCGAAGGGGCGGAAGATACGCAGTATTTT.

This clonotype came up a few times. This chain uses TRBV6-1 with TRBJ2-7, with D perhaps TRBD2 (5 bases). Germline V lookup: CDR1 MNHNS, CDR2 SASEGT. This CDR3 spans 15 amino acids. Trimming left V 5 bases short and J 3 bases short, with 17 bases between. CDR3 sequence: CASSPVGAVSYEQYF. The DNA for the CDR3 is TGTGCCAGCAGTCCCGTGGGAGCGGTGAGCTACGAGCAGTACTTC.

The chain has TRBV3-1 and TRBJ2-3; 11 positions match TRBD2. The V segment lost 1 base and the J segment 0 bases; nucleotides outside the gene matches: 6. This CDR3 region has 18 residues. From germline, CDR1 is LGHDT and CDR2 YNNKEL (reference sequence). CDR3 region: CASSQGLGLAESTDTQYF. For the CDR3, the DNA is TGTGCCAGCAGCCAAGGATTGGGACTAGCGGAGAGCACAGATACGCAGTATTTT.

The rearrangement uses TRBV20-1 and TRBJ1-1; possible D gene TRBD1, 5 bases. The CDR3 runs to 12 residues. V was pared by 5 bases and J by 8 bases, with 15 bases between. CDR1 and CDR2 from the germline V gene are DFQATT and SNEGSKA (reference sequence). As DNA, the CDR3 is TGCAGTGCTCTTACAGGACAACAAGAAGCTTTCTTT. Protein product: CSALTGQQEAFF.

The V and J genes are TRBV27 and TRBJ2-3; 9 bases align to TRBD2. The CDR3 has 14 amino acids. The V segment lost 10 bases and the J segment 2 bases; nucleotides outside the gene matches: 7. From germline, CDR1 is MNHEY and CDR2 SMNVEV (reference sequence). CDR3 residues: CATSAGGPTDTQYF. Written as DNA, the CDR3 is TGTGCCACCTCAGCGGGGGGCCCCACAGATACGCAGTATTTT.

A few counts support this clonotype. The V and J genes are TRBV5-1 and TRBJ2-1; 9 nucleotides line up with TRBD2. The CDR3 contains 16 residues. Trimming took 0 bases from V and 7 from J; bases not matched to a gene: 8. Per germline, CDR1 SGHRS and CDR2 YFSETQ. CDR3 sequence (DNA): TGCGCCAGCAGCTTGGGCTGGCTAGCGGGGAGAAATGAGCAGTTCTTC. Its protein is CASSLGWLAGRNEQFF.

The rearrangement joins TRBV6-1 to TRBJ2-5, with TRBD1 matching 7 bases. The CDR3 sequence is 14 residues long. Trimming removed 4 bases from V and 1 base from J; junction bases left unmatched: 3. The germline V gene encodes CDR1 MNHNS and CDR2 SASEGT. Written as DNA, the CDR3 is TGTGCCAGCAGTGCGGGACAGCTCCAAGAGACCCAGTACTTC. Translation gives CASSAGQLQETQYF.

This clonotype was picked up a small number of times. The V call is TRBV6-1, the J call TRBJ1-2, with 9 bases fitting TRBD1. The CDR3 totals 15 residues. Trimming took 3 bases from V and 4 from J; bases not matched to a gene: 6. CDR1 MNHNS and CDR2 SASEGT come from the germline V gene. The CDR3: CASSDPGQGFYGYTF. CDR3 coding DNA: TGTGCCAGCAGTGATCCGGGACAGGGATTCTATGGCTACACCTTC.

The chain combines TRBV15 with TRBJ1-2; 7 bases match TRBD1. Germline CDR1 reads LNHNV; CDR2 reads YYDKDF (reference sequence). The CDR3 covers 12 residues. The CDR3 region is CARGQTNYGYTF. CDR3 DNA sequence: TGTGCAAGGGGGCAGACCAACTATGGCTACACCTTC.

This clonotype was seen at least ten times. The rearrangement joins TRBV5-1 to TRBJ2-3, with 7 bases aligning to TRBD2. The CDR3 totals 18 residues. The J segment lost 0 bases and the V segment lost 4 bases, leaving 14 bases of the junction unmatched. CDR1 and CDR2 (germline): SGHRS, YFSETQ. The CDR3 here is CASSPGLGRVISTDTQYF. The CDR3, as DNA: TGCGCCAGCAGCCCTGGACTAGGCCGAGTAATAAGCACAGATACGCAGTATTTT.

The chain employs TRBV7-2 and TRBJ2-1; no firm D call. The germline V gene encodes CDR1 SGHTA and CDR2 FQGNSA. V was clipped by 3 bases and J by 9 bases, with 15 bases between them. CDR3 length: 14 amino acids. The CDR3 here is CASSFGPASPEQFF. As DNA, the CDR3 is TGTGCCAGCAGCTTTGGTCCGGCTTCCCCTGAGCAGTTCTTC.

The rearrangement links TRBV14 to TRBJ1-1; D remains unclear. CDR3 size: 14 residues. Trimming pared 4 bases from V and 5 bases from J, leaving 14 bases between. Germline V CDR1 and CDR2: SGHDN, FVKESK. CDR3 protein: CASSRLGLRTEAFF. CDR3 sequence (DNA): TGTGCCAGCAGCCGACTAGGGTTGCGGACTGAAGCTTTCTTT.

The CDR3 sequence: CASSLGGFGQAYQETQYF. Here the CDR3 DNA reads TGTGCCAGCAGCTTGGGGGGTTTCGGACAGGCGTACCAAGAGACCCAGTACTTC. The gene calls are TRBV5-6 and TRBJ2-5; 7 positions match TRBD1. V gave up 0 bases and J gave up 0 bases; unmatched junction bases: 11. This CDR3 has 18 residues. The V gene's germline CDR1 is SGHDT and CDR2 YYEEEE. The complete variable domain, with remaining parts taken from reference TRBV5-6 and TRBJ2-5, reads DAGVTQSPTHLIKTRGQQVTLRCSPKSGHDTVSWYQQALGQGPQFIFQYYEEEERQRGNFPDRFSGHQFPNYSSELNVNALLLGDSALYLCASSLGGFGQAYQETQYFGPGTRLLVL.